One and the same sample provided the 19 T cell receptor beta chains below, sequenced in a study of CD8+ T cells in alopecia areata. Treatment meaning: oral pan-JAK inhibitor, 5-10 mg twice daily. Reverse transcribed after extraction, RNA yielded cDNA as the sequencing template. Sequenced by immunoSEQ multiplex PCR; TCRdb stores in-frame clones only, minus some. The sample lists 150,000 to 200,000 clones, around three fifths occurring once. The sample consisted of CD4+ T cells sorted from blood, taken at week 24, from a patient treated with tofacitinib. Receptors were obtained from a human donor with alopecia areata.

This chain joins TRBV9 and TRBJ1-2; D remains ambiguous. CDR1 SGDLS and CDR2 YYNGEE come from the germline V gene. V was pared by 4 bases and J by 8 bases, with 12 bases between. The CDR3 loop spans 12 amino acids. The CDR3 loop is CASSSYPGGYTF. The CDR3 nucleotides are TGTGCCAGCAGCTCTTACCCGGGAGGCTACACCTTC.

The chain joins TRBV2 to TRBJ2-1; possibly TRBD1 for D (5 bases). From germline, CDR1 is SNHLY and CDR2 FYNNEI. The CDR3 totals 12 residues. V was cut by 6 bases and J by 8 bases, with 11 bases left in between. This CDR3 is CASSLKGYEQFF. The DNA of the CDR3 is TGTGCCAGCAGCTTGAAGGGGTATGAGCAGTTCTTC.

This clone turned up a few times. The chain employs TRBV7-3 and TRBJ2-3, with TRBD1 matching over 9 bases. The CDR3 is made up of 14 amino acids. Germline values: CDR1 SGHTA, CDR2 FQGTGA. Trimming cost V 5 bases and J 2 bases; bases outside gene matches: 2. CDR3 nucleotide sequence: TGTGCCAGCAGCCGGGACAGGGTCACAGATACGCAGTATTTT. Protein: CASSRDRVTDTQYF.

This clone has just a few counts. This chain connects TRBV27 to TRBJ2-3; D uncertain. Germline loops: CDR1 MNHEY, CDR2 SMNVEV (reference sequence). Trimming took 3 bases from V and 8 from J, leaving 12 bases between them. CDR3 size: 13 residues. CDR3 sequence: CASSFDTGGTQYF. The CDR3 coding sequence is TGTGCCAGCAGTTTTGATACGGGCGGTACGCAGTATTTT.

Comments on this clone: At the DNA level, this CDR3 is encoded by other sequences in the same sample as well. This chain connects TRBV12-5 to TRBJ1-5; D gene unclear. The V and J ends lost 0 bases and 3 bases respectively, with 0 bases between them. CDR3 length equals 12 residues. Germline V CDR1 and CDR2: LGHNT, FRNRAP. CDR3 bases: TGTGCTAGTGGTTTGGTCAATCAGCCCCAGCATTTT. It yields the protein CASGLVNQPQHF. Based on the CDR3 plus reference TRBV12-5 and TRBJ1-5, the full variable domain is DARVTQTPRHKVTEMGQEVTMRCQPILGHNTVFWYRQTMMQGLELLAYFRNRAPLDDSGMPKDRFSAEMPDATLATLKIQPSEPRDSAVYFCASGLVNQPQHFGDGTRLSIL.

In its sample, this clone was seen a few times. J is TRBJ2-2 and V is TRBV28, with D uncertain. The CDR3 covers 12 residues. Germline loops: CDR1 MDHEN, CDR2 SYDVKM. Trimming stripped 3 bases from V and 10 bases from J, with 9 bases between. This CDR3 is CASSFLPEELFF. The CDR3 bases are TGTGCCAGCAGTTTTTTACCCGAGGAGCTGTTTTTT. The full variable domain, rest sourced from reference TRBV28 and TRBJ2-2, is DVKVTQSSRYLVKRTGEKVFLECVQDMDHENMFWYRQDPGLGLRLIYFSYDVKMKEKGDIPEGYSVSREKKERFSLILESASTNQTSMYLCASSFLPEELFFGEGSRLTVL.

This clone occurred once. The chain recombines TRBV25-1 with TRBJ2-5; 8 nucleotides align to TRBD1. The length of the CDR3 is 15 residues. Unmatched junction bases numbered 9, after V lost 2 bases and J lost 7 bases. Germline V gene sequence: CDR1 MGHDK, CDR2 SYGVNS. The CDR3 loop is CASSEPGTGVLTQYF. DNA for the CDR3: TGTGCCAGCAGTGAACCCGGGACAGGCGTATTGACCCAGTACTTC.

The rearrangement links TRBV27 to TRBJ1-6; unclear D gene. The V gene lost 3 bases and the J gene lost 3 bases, with 9 bases spanning the gap. The CDR3 contains 15 residues. Per germline, CDR1 MNHEY and CDR2 SMNVEV (reference sequence). The CDR3 is CASSLRQIYNSPLHF. The CDR3 coding sequence is TGTGCCAGCAGTTTGCGTCAGATCTATAATTCACCCCTCCACTTT.

Note on this clone: Other DNA sequences in this sample translate to the same CDR3. The chain uses TRBV29-1 and TRBJ1-1; possibly TRBD1 for D (5 bases). The CDR3 extends over 13 amino acids. Germline V gene lookup returns CDR1 SQVTM and CDR2 ANQGSEA. V lost 2 bases and J 3 bases, leaving 10 bases between the germline ends. The CDR3 DNA reads TGCAGCGTTGAACGGGGGTTGGACACTGAAGCTTTCTTT. Protein product: CSVERGLDTEAFF.

The chain joins TRBV5-1 to TRBJ1-2; no firm D call. V lost 0 bases to trimming and J lost 8 bases, with 20 bases between them. The germline V gene encodes CDR1 SGHRS and CDR2 YFSETQ. The CDR3 extends over 16 amino acids. CDR3 in DNA: TGCGCCAGCAGCTTGGAGGTCCGGCCCCGGATGGAGGGCTACACCTTC. Protein sequence: CASSLEVRPRMEGYTF.

The chain employs TRBV5-1 and TRBJ1-2, with unresolved D. V lost 3 bases and J 4 bases, leaving 10 bases between the germline ends. Germline V gives CDR1 SGHRS, CDR2 YFSETQ. The CDR3 is made up of 13 amino acids. For the CDR3, the DNA is TGCGCCAGCAGCTCGGCAGTAACCTATGGCTACACCTTC. Its protein is CASSSAVTYGYTF.

V and J are TRBV4-1 and TRBJ2-7; D possibly matches TRBD1 or TRBD2 (5 bases each). Germline V lookup: CDR1 MGHRA, CDR2 YSYEKL. Trimming pared 4 bases from V and 7 bases from J, leaving 17 bases between. There are 14 residues in the CDR3. The CDR3 coding sequence is TGCGCCAGCAGCCGGTATAGGGGAGCAAGAGAGCAGTACTTC. The encoded protein is CASSRYRGAREQYF.

The chain links TRBV7-2 to TRBJ2-7; 8 nucleotides match TRBD1. The trim removed 3 bases at V and 7 bases at J, leaving 8 bases unmatched. Germline V gene data show CDR1 as SGHTA and CDR2 as FQGNSA. This CDR3 is 14 amino acids long. This CDR3 is CASSFARGQGEQYF. In DNA, the CDR3 is TGTGCCAGCAGCTTCGCCAGGGGGCAGGGGGAGCAGTACTTC.

In this sample, this clone turned up a few times. The chain employs TRBV25-1 and TRBJ2-7; D not resolved. CDR1 MGHDK and CDR2 SYGVNS come from the germline V gene. The V end was cut by 6 bases, the J end by 9 bases, with 21 bases between. The CDR3 contains 14 residues. In nucleotides, the CDR3 is TGTGCCAGCAGCCCTCCGGAGTGGGGTGCACGGCAGTACTTC. Translated, it gives CASSPPEWGARQYF.

The chain couples TRBV4-1 to TRBJ2-2; D gene ambiguous. Trimming pared 0 bases from V and 1 base from J, leaving 12 bases between. CDR1 and CDR2 from the germline V gene are MGHRA and YSYEKL. The CDR3 sequence is 17 residues long. The CDR3 nucleotides are TGCGCCAGCAGCCAAGATAGGCAGGTCTTGAACACCGGGGAGCTGTTTTTT. It codes for CASSQDRQVLNTGELFF.

In its sample, this clone was seen a few times. The V call is TRBV2, the J call TRBJ1-2; D is unclear. V was trimmed by 6 bases and J by 2 bases, leaving 10 bases between them. This CDR3 has 13 residues. Germline V lookup: CDR1 SNHLY, CDR2 FYNNEI. The CDR3 sequence is CASRMDENYGYTF. The CDR3 region has the DNA TGTGCCAGCAGGATGGACGAGAACTATGGCTACACCTTC.

CDR3 loop: CAWNPGGTGELFF. The CDR3 region has the DNA TGTGCCTGGAATCCGGGGGGAACCGGGGAGCTGTTTTTT. The chain is built from TRBV30 and TRBJ2-2, with 7 nucleotides matching TRBD2. Losses at the gene ends were 4 bases for V and 5 bases for J; bases not matched to a gene: 4. Germline values: CDR1 GTSNPN, CDR2 SVGIG (reference sequence). The CDR3 contains 13 residues.

This clone was seen a few times. The rearrangement links TRBV30 to TRBJ1-2; D remains ambiguous. The germline V and J ends were trimmed by 3 bases and 8 bases, with 16 bases remaining between them. CDR3 length: 13 residues. Germline CDR1 GTSNPN, CDR2 SVGIG (reference sequence). The CDR3 DNA reads as TGTGCCTGGAGCGTAGAACGGACGGGAGGCTACACCTTC. This sequence encodes CAWSVERTGGYTF.

This clone was counted only a few times. The V and J genes are TRBV28 and TRBJ2-6, with D unclear. In germline, CDR1 is MDHEN, CDR2 SYDVKM. This CDR3 contains 16 residues. The V end was cut by 5 bases, the J end by 1 base, with 12 bases between. CDR3 nucleotides: TGTGCCAGCAGTCCCCATATTACATCTGGGGCCAACGTCCTGACTTTC. It translates to CASSPHITSGANVLTF.